This record covers a single T cell receptor beta chain. No antigen is known for it. The V end lost 8 bases, the J end lost 3 bases, and 14 bases lay between the germline ends. The CDR3 is 14 residues long. Germline lookup yields CDR1 MDHEN and CDR2 SYDVKM. As every portion of the isolated RNA was reverse transcribed, the sequencing read expressed TCRB transcripts. Repertoires were generated with immunoSEQ multiplex PCR, while TCRdb's copy carries only in-frame clones and drops some. The sample holds about 260,000 clones, 68% seen once. This record belongs to a study of beta chain features in type 1 diabetes. Study-level information: All samples together contributed 90 million to 110 million sorted cells for examination.

Whole-study results and caveats: All four CD4+ subsets of Type 1 diabetes patients contained TCRB CDR3s that were moderately but significantly shorter. PCR might pick shorter templates more often, in the same way for patients and controls. Type 1 diabetes patients had VDJ junctions that carried fewer insertions and more deletions.

The chain joins TRBV28 to TRBJ2-4; tentatively, D is TRBD1 (7 bases). This TCR was recovered from a man aged 25-45 years in good health. Sequenced sample: naive CD4+ T cells from blood. The chain's CDR3 is CASGRQGGKNIQYF. The CDR3 DNA is TGTGCCAGCGGCCGACAGGGAGGCAAAAACATTCAGTACTTC. Full variable domain (outside the CDR3, taken from reference TRBV28 and TRBJ2-4): DVKVTQSSRYLVKRTGEKVFLECVQDMDHENMFWYRQDPGLGLRLIYFSYDVKMKEKGDIPEGYSVSREKKERFSLILESASTNQTSMYLCASGRQGGKNIQYFGAGTRLSVL.